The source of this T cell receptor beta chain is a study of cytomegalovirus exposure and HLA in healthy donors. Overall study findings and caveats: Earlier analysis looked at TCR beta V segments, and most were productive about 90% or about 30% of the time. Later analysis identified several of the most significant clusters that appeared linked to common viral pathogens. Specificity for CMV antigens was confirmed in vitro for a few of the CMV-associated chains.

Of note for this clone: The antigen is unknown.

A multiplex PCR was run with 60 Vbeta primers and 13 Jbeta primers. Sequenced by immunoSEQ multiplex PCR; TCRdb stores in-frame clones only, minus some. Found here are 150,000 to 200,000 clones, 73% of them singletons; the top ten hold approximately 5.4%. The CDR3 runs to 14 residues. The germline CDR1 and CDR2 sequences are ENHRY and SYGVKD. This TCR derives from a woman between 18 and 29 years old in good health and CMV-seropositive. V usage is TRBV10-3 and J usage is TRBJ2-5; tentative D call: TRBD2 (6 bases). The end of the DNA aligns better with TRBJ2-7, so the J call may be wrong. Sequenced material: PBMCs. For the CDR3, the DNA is TGTGCCACCATGGGCGGGACCGACCATTACGAGCAGTACTTC. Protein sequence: CATMGGTDHYEQYF.